The 27 T cell receptor beta chains listed next were all sequenced from one sample in a study of CD8 T cells in Susac syndrome. The authors reverse transcribed roughly 0.5 to 1 ug RNA with random hexamers. TCRdb analysed the immunoSEQ multiplex PCR reads with MiXCR anew, one entry per CDR3 protein. The sample has 140,000 or so distinct CDR3 sequences, about 94% seen once; the top ten hold approximately 0.08%. Sequencing was performed on CD4+ T cells from PBMCs. These receptors were taken from a human donor with Susac syndrome.

In its sample, this clonotype was seen once. This sequence joins TRBV12-3 or TRBV12-4 and TRBJ1-2, with D perhaps TRBD1 (5 bases). The germline V and J ends were trimmed by 8 bases and 4 bases, with 17 bases remaining between them. The length of the CDR3 is 14 residues. CDR3 amino acids: CASLNWDPTYGYTF. The CDR3 region has the DNA TGTGCCAGCCTCAACTGGGACCCCACCTATGGCTACACCTTC.

The V call is TRBV4-1, the J call TRBJ2-5; 8 bases match TRBD2. The CDR3 sequence is 16 residues long. Germline lookup yields CDR1 MGHRA and CDR2 YSYEKL. The V gene end was trimmed by 0 bases and the J gene end by 6 bases; junction bases not matched to a gene: 9. CDR3 DNA: TGCGCCAGCAGCCAAGACTTGGCGGGAGGAATTAAGACCCAGTACTTC. Residues: CASSQDLAGGIKTQYF.

The chain uses TRBV27 and TRBJ2-4; tentatively, D is TRBD1 (6 bases). The length of the CDR3 is 14 residues. V lost 5 bases to trimming and J lost 4 bases, with 12 bases between them. The germline gives CDR1 MNHEY, CDR2 SMNVEV (reference sequence). CDR3 loop: CASSNSRGKNIQYF. In nucleotides, the CDR3 is TGTGCCAGCAGTAACTCGAGGGGGAAAAACATTCAGTACTTC.

The chain joins TRBV7-9 to TRBJ2-5; 12 bases align to TRBD2. V trimming: 7 bases; J trimming: 1 base; junction bases outside the gene matches: 7. CDR3 length: 16 amino acids. Germline V gene data show CDR1 as SEHNR and CDR2 as FQNEAQ (reference sequence). The CDR3 sequence is CASILGLAGIQETQYF. The CDR3 DNA follows: TGTGCCAGCATCCTCGGACTAGCGGGGATCCAAGAGACCCAGTACTTC.

CDR3 protein: CSVEGGAWDEQFF. The CDR3 bases are TGCAGCGTTGAAGGGGGCGCTTGGGATGAGCAGTTCTTC. The V and J genes are TRBV29-1 and TRBJ2-1; possible D gene TRBD1, 5 bases. With 1 base removed from V and 8 bases from J, the gap between germline ends came to 12 bases. The germline V gene encodes CDR1 SQVTM and CDR2 ANQGSEA. This CDR3 is built from 13 residues.

The chain links TRBV4-1 to TRBJ1-4; TRBD1 might be the D (5 bases). V was shortened by 4 bases and J by 8 bases, with 14 bases between the two germline ends. The CDR3 is 14 residues long. The germline V gene has CDR1 MGHRA and CDR2 YSYEKL. The CDR3 sequence: CASSLGGLGEKLFF. CDR3 nucleotides: TGCGCCAGCAGCCTGGGGGGACTCGGAGAAAAACTGTTTTTT.

V usage is TRBV5-6 and J usage is TRBJ2-7; possible D gene TRBD2, 6 bases. The CDR3 consists of 14 residues. Germline V lookup: CDR1 SGHDT, CDR2 YYEEEE. V shed 4 bases and J shed 12 bases, with 23 bases lying between them. CDR3 sequence: CASSTRFPLRGLYF. The CDR3 nucleotides read TGTGCCAGCAGCACCCGATTCCCTTTGCGGGGTCTGTACTTC.

The chain carries TRBV25-1 and TRBJ2-5, with D possibly being TRBD1 (6 bases). There are 16 residues in the CDR3. V was shortened by 1 base and J by 6 bases, with 18 bases between the two germline ends. Germline assignment: CDR1 MGHDK and CDR2 SYGVNS. CDR3 bases: TGTGCCAGCAGTGAATCACGGGACAAGAAAAGTAAGACCCAGTACTTC. Residues: CASSESRDKKSKTQYF.

The chain joins TRBV20-1 to TRBJ1-5, with unresolved D. V gave up 2 bases and J gave up 0 bases, with 8 bases separating them. Germline lookup yields CDR1 DFQATT and CDR2 SNEGSKA (reference sequence). The length of the CDR3 is 14 residues. CDR3 sequence (DNA): TGCAGTGCTAGAAAAGGACCTAGCAATCAGCCCCAGCATTTT. Translation gives CSARKGPSNQPQHF.

This clonotype was counted once. The chain uses TRBV20-1 and TRBJ2-3; unclear D gene. This CDR3 region has 11 residues. V was pared by 3 bases and J by 5 bases, with 6 bases between. In germline, CDR1 is DFQATT, CDR2 SNEGSKA (reference sequence). DNA of the CDR3: TGCAGTGCTAGCCGCGGAGATACGCAGTATTTT. Protein: CSASRGDTQYF.

This chain connects TRBV20-1 to TRBJ2-2; 13 nucleotides match TRBD2. The germline V gene encodes CDR1 DFQATT and CDR2 SNEGSKA (reference sequence). With V trimmed by 2 bases and J by 6 bases, 15 bases remained unmatched. This CDR3 spans 19 amino acids. CDR3 coding DNA: TGCAGTGCTAGACCCCTTAAGCTTAGACTAGCGGGAGGTGCCGGGGAGCTGTTTTTT. Encoded protein: CSARPLKLRLAGGAGELFF.

The chain is built from TRBV29-1 and TRBJ1-1, with D perhaps matching TRBD1 (6 bases). The germline V gene encodes CDR1 SQVTM and CDR2 ANQGSEA. Trimming left V 4 bases short and J 0 bases short, with 15 bases between. There are 15 residues in the CDR3. In DNA, the CDR3 is TGCAGCGTTGGTTTCCAGGGGCGCATGAACACTGAAGCTTTCTTT. Protein product: CSVGFQGRMNTEAFF.

CDR3 amino acids: CASSLYGNGYTF. CDR3 in DNA: TGTGCCAGCAGTTTGTATGGGAATGGCTACACCTTC. This chain connects TRBV28 to TRBJ1-2; unclear D gene. From germline, CDR1 is MDHEN and CDR2 SYDVKM. This CDR3 has 12 residues. Trimming stripped 3 bases from V and 6 bases from J, with 8 bases between.

This clonotype was counted a few times. The rearrangement joins TRBV12-3 or TRBV12-4 to TRBJ1-1; no firm D call. The V end lost 1 base, the J end lost 1 base, and 4 bases lay between the germline ends. This CDR3 spans 13 amino acids. CDR3 loop: CASSLGANTEAFF. CDR3 in DNA: TGTGCCAGCAGTTTAGGGGCGAACACTGAAGCTTTCTTT.

The chain recombines TRBV29-1 with TRBJ2-1; a possible D gene is TRBD2 (5 bases). The germline CDR1 and CDR2 sequences are SQVTM and ANQGSEA. The germline V and J ends were trimmed by 6 bases and 6 bases, with 18 bases remaining between them. There are 14 residues in the CDR3. CDR3 in DNA: TGCAGCGTAAGCTTCAGCGGACCCCTCAATGAGCAGTTCTTC. Translating it yields CSVSFSGPLNEQFF.

V gene TRBV12-3 or TRBV12-4 combines with J gene TRBJ1-2; D ambiguous. This CDR3 comprises 13 residues. V was pared by 5 bases and J by 7 bases, with 14 bases between. The CDR3 region is CASSPGGPLGYTF. CDR3 nucleotides: TGTGCCAGCAGTCCCGGAGGCCCGCTTGGCTACACCTTC.

J is TRBJ1-1 and V is TRBV29-1, with unresolved D. CDR3 length equals 11 residues. V shed 4 bases and J shed 4 bases, with 7 bases lying between them. Germline values: CDR1 SQVTM, CDR2 ANQGSEA. The CDR3 region is CSVGAATEAFF. The CDR3 DNA follows: TGCAGCGTTGGGGCAGCCACTGAAGCTTTCTTT.

The rearrangement joins TRBV5-4 to TRBJ1-1, with 12 bases fitting TRBD1. This CDR3 has 18 residues. The trim removed 0 bases at V and 3 bases at J, leaving 9 bases unmatched. Germline-derived CDR1 and CDR2 are SGHNT and YYREEE (reference sequence). The CDR3 DNA sequence: TGTGCCAGCAGCTTGGGAGGGACAGGGGGCGTTTGGGACACTGAAGCTTTCTTT. This gives the protein CASSLGGTGGVWDTEAFF.

The chain carries TRBV20-1 and TRBJ2-3, with a possible D match to TRBD1 (5 bases). Germline loops: CDR1 DFQATT, CDR2 SNEGSKA (reference sequence). Between the trimmed V and J ends, which lost 0 bases and 4 bases, there was a span of 11 bases. The CDR3 sequence is 14 residues long. The CDR3 bases are TGCAGTGCTAGAGATCGTCTGGGGCCAGATACGCAGTATTTT. Translating it yields CSARDRLGPDTQYF.

The V call is TRBV9, the J call TRBJ1-2; D ambiguous. The CDR3 loop spans 17 amino acids. V lost 3 bases to trimming and J lost 2 bases, with 20 bases between them. In germline, CDR1 is SGDLS, CDR2 YYNGEE. CDR3 sequence: CASSDSGAASRNYGYTF. The DNA of the CDR3 is TGTGCCAGCAGCGACTCCGGCGCAGCCTCACGGAACTATGGCTACACCTTC.

The chain is built from TRBV14 and TRBJ2-1, with D unclear. The CDR3 contains 14 residues. Germline CDR1 SGHDN, CDR2 FVKESK. The ends were cut back, 0 bases at V and 0 bases at J, with 3 bases in the middle. In nucleotides, the CDR3 is TGTGCCAGCAGCCAAGACACCTCCTACAATGAGCAGTTCTTC. Amino acid sequence: CASSQDTSYNEQFF.

J is TRBJ2-7 and V is TRBV6-2 or TRBV6-3, with D hard to call. Germline V gives CDR1 MNHEY, CDR2 SVGEGT. V was cut by 10 bases and J by 0 bases, with 4 bases left in between. The length of the CDR3 is 10 residues. The DNA for the CDR3 is TGTGCCACCTTCTCCTACGAGCAGTACTTC. Its protein product is CATFSYEQYF.

The CDR3 bases are TGTGCCAGCAACCATCTAGCGGGATCACCAGATACGCAGTATTTT. Protein product: CASNHLAGSPDTQYF. The genes are TRBV7-9 and TRBJ2-3; TRBD2 matches at 9 bases. V dropped 7 bases and J dropped 4; count of bases not matched to a gene: 9. The CDR3 has 15 residues. CDR1 SEHNR and CDR2 FQNEAQ come from the germline V gene (reference sequence).

The chain carries TRBV24-1 and TRBJ2-1; D is uncertain. Trimming shortened V by 6 bases and J by 6 bases, and 11 bases separated the two germline ends. This CDR3 has 13 residues. CDR1 is KGHDR and CDR2 is SFDVKD in the germline V gene. The CDR3 DNA sequence: TGTGCCACCAGTCTACCCGGTGGCAATGAGCAGTTCTTC. The encoded protein is CATSLPGGNEQFF.

This clonotype has just one count. CDR3 in amino acids: CASSLARGGYEQYF. For the CDR3, the DNA is TGTGCCAGCAGCTTAGCGCGGGGAGGCTACGAGCAGTACTTC. This chain links TRBV7-2 with TRBJ2-7, with a weak D call TRBD2 (6 bases). The V gene's germline CDR1 is SGHTA and CDR2 FQGNSA. V shed 0 bases and J shed 3 bases, with 9 bases lying between them. The CDR3 is 14 residues long.

V is TRBV7-3 and J is TRBJ2-1; D may be TRBD1 (5 bases). The V gene's germline CDR1 is SGHTA and CDR2 FQGTGA. The CDR3 runs 13 residues. V lost 3 bases to trimming and J lost 3 bases, with 6 bases between them. The DNA for the CDR3 is TGTGCCAGCAGCTTGACAGTCTACAATGAGCAGTTCTTC. Its translation is CASSLTVYNEQFF. Looking up the rest from reference TRBV7-3 and TRBJ2-1 gives the full variable domain: GAGVSQTPSNKVTEKGKYVELRCDPISGHTALYWYRQSLGQGPEFLIYFQGTGAADDSGLPNDRFFAVRPEGSVSTLKIQRTERGDSAVYLCASSLTVYNEQFFGPGTRLTVL.

The CDR3 nucleotides are TGTGCCAGCAGTGGTGGGCTCGGGAGCTACACCTTC. It translates to CASSGGLGSYTF. V and J are TRBV28 and TRBJ1-2; no clear D gene. V shed 5 bases and J shed 9 bases, with 13 bases lying between them. Germline V CDR1 and CDR2: MDHEN, SYDVKM. CDR3 length equals 12 residues.